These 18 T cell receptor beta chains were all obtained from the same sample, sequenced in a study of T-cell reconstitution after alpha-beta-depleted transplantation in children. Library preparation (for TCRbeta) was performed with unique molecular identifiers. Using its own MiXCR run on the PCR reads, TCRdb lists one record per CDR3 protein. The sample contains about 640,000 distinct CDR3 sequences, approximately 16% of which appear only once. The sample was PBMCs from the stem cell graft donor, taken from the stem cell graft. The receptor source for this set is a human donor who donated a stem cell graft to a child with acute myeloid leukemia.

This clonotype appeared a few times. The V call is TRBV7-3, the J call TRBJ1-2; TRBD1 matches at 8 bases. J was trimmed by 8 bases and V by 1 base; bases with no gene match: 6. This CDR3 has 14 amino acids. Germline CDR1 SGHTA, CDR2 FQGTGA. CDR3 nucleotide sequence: TGTGCCAGCAGCTTAAACGCAGGGGGCGACGGCTACACCTTC. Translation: CASSLNAGGDGYTF.

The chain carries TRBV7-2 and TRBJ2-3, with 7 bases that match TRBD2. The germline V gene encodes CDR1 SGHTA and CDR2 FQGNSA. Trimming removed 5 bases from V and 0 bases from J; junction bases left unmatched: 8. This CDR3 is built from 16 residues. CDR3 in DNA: TGTGCCAGCAGCCTTGAGCGGGGACTAAGCACAGATACGCAGTATTTT. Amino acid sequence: CASSLERGLSTDTQYF.

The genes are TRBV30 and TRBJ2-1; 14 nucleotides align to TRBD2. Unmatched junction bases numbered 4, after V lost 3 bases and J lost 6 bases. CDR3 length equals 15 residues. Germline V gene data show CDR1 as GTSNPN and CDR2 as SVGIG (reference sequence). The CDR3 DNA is TGTGCCTGGAGCGGACTAGCGGGGGGCTTCAATGAGCAGTTCTTC. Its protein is CAWSGLAGGFNEQFF.

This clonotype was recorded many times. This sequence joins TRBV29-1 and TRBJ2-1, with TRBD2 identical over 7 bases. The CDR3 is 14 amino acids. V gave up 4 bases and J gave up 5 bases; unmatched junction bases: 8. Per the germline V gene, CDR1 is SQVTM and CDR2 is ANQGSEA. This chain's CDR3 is CSVVERGWDNEQFF. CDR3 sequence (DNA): TGCAGCGTTGTTGAGCGGGGATGGGACAATGAGCAGTTCTTC.

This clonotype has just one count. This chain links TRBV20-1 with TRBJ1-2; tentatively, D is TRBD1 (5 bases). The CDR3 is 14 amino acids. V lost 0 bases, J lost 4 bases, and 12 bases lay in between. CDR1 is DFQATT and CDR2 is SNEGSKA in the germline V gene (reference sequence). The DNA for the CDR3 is TGCAGTGCTAGAGACAGGGTTAGCTCCTATGGCTACACCTTC. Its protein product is CSARDRVSSYGYTF.

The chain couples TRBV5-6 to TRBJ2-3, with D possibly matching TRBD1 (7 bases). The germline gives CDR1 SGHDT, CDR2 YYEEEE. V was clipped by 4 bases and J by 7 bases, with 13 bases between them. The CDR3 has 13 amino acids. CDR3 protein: CASSGGTANTQYF. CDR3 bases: TGTGCCAGCAGCGGGGGGACAGCCAATACGCAGTATTTT.

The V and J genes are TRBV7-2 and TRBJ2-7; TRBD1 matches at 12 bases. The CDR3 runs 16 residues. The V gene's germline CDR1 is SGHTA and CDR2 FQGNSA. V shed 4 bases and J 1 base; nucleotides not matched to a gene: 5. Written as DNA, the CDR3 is TGTGCCAGCAGCTCGGGACAGGGGGCGGGTTCCTACGAGCAGTACTTC. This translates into CASSSGQGAGSYEQYF.

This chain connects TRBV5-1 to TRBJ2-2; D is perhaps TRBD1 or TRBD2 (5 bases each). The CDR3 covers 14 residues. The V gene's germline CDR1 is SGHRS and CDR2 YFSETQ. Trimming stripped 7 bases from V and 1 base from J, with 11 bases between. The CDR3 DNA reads TGCGCCAGCTATGGGACGGAGAACACCGGGGAGCTGTTTTTT. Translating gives CASYGTENTGELFF. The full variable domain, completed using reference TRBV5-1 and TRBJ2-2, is KAGVTQTPRYLIKTRGQQVTLSCSPISGHRSVSWYQQTPGQGLQFLFEYFSETQRNKGNFPGRFSGRQFSNSRSEMNVSTLELGDSALYLCASYGTENTGELFFGEGSRLTVL.

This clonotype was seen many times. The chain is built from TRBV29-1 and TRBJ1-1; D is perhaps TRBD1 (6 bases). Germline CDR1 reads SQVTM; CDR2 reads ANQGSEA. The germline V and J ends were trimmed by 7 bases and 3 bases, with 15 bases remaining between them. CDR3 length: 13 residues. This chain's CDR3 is CSAKQGIDTEAFF. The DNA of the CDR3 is TGCAGCGCCAAGCAGGGGATCGACACTGAAGCTTTCTTT.

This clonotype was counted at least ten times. The CDR3 spells CSARTGGGNQPQHF. The DNA for the CDR3 is TGCAGTGCTAGGACAGGGGGTGGCAATCAGCCCCAGCATTTT. V gene TRBV20-1 combines with J gene TRBJ1-5, with 9 bases matching TRBD1. Germline CDR1 DFQATT, CDR2 SNEGSKA (reference sequence). With V trimmed by 3 bases and J by 2 bases, 2 bases remained unmatched. The CDR3 extends over 14 amino acids.

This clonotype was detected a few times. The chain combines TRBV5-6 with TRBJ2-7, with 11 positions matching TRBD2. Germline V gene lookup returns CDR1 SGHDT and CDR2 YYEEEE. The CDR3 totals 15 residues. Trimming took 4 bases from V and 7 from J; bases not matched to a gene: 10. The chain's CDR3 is CASSTRLAGLEEQYF. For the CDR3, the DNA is TGTGCCAGCAGCACCAGACTAGCGGGGCTAGAAGAGCAGTACTTC.

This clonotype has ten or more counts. CDR3 DNA: TGCAGCGTCGGCCCCTCGAACACCGGGGAGCTGTTTTTT. Protein product: CSVGPSNTGELFF. The chain recombines TRBV29-1 with TRBJ2-2; D gene ambiguous. CDR1 is SQVTM and CDR2 is ANQGSEA in the germline V gene. V lost 6 bases to trimming and J lost 0 bases, with 8 bases between them. This CDR3 region has 13 residues.

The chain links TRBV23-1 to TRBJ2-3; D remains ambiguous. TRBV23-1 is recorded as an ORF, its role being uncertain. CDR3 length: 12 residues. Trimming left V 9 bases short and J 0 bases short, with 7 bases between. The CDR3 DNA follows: TGCGCCAGTACCTCAAGCACAGATACGCAGTATTTT. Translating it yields CASTSSTDTQYF.

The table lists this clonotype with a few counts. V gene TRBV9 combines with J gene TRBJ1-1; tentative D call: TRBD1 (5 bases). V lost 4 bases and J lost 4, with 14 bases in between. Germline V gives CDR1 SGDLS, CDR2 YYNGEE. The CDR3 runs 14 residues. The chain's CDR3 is CASSPGWGTTEAFF. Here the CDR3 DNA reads TGTGCCAGCAGCCCCGGTTGGGGGACCACTGAAGCTTTCTTT.

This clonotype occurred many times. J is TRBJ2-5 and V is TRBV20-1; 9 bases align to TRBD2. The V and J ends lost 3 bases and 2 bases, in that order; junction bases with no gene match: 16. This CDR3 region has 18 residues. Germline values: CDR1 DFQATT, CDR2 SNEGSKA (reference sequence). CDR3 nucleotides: TGCAGTGCTAGGGGGACTGGGCAGCGGGGGGCCCTACAAGAGACCCAGTACTTC. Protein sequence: CSARGTGQRGALQETQYF.

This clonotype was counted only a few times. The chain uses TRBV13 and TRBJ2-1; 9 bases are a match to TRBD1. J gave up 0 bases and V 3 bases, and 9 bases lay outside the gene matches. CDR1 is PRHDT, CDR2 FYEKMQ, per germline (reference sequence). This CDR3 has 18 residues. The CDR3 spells CASSFRTGDRSSYNEQFF. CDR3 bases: TGTGCCAGCAGCTTCAGGACAGGGGACCGCAGCTCCTACAATGAGCAGTTCTTC.

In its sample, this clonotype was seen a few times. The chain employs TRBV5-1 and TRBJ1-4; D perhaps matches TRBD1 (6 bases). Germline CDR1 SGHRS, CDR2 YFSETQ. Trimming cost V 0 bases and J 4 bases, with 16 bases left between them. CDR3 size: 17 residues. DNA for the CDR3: TGCGCCAGCAGCTTGGCTAATGGGGGCGTCAATAATGAAAAACTGTTTTTT. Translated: CASSLANGGVNNEKLFF. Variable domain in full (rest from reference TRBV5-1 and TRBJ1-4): KAGVTQTPRYLIKTRGQQVTLSCSPISGHRSVSWYQQTPGQGLQFLFEYFSETQRNKGNFPGRFSGRQFSNSRSEMNVSTLELGDSALYLCASSLANGGVNNEKLFFGSGTQLSVL.

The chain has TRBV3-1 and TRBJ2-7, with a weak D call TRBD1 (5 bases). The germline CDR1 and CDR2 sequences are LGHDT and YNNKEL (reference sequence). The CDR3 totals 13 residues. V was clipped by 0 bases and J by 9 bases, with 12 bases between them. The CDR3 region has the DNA TGTGCCAGCAGCCAAGAGACAGCCCACGGGCAGTACTTC. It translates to CASSQETAHGQYF.